This T cell receptor (beta chain) was captured by sequencing in a study of blood T cells in healthy people across ages. Each individual donor underwent a draw of ten milliliters of peripheral blood. A word on this clonotype: A junction end diverges from the germline sequence, so it may reflect a read error.

A sample-barcoded 5' primer and a J-beta primer mix were used in a second PCR of about 6 to 11 cycles. A minimum of 2.5 million CDR3-containing paired-end reads was obtained for each sample. TCRdb re-analysed the 5' RACE reads in MiXCR, keeping a single row per CDR3 protein. The sample records 1.5 million to 2 million distinct CDR3 sequences, around 35% being singletons. This CDR3 is 14 amino acids long. Germline lookup yields CDR1 PRHDT and CDR2 FYEKMQ (reference sequence). This TCR was recovered from a woman between 25 and 40 years old in good health. The V call is TRBV13, the J call TRBJ2-7, with 7 bases lining up with TRBD1. Sample: blood. Here the CDR3 DNA reads TGTGCCTGCAGCTCAACTCCGGGACAGCCTGAGCAGTACTTC. The encoded protein is CACSSTPGQPEQYF.